The present T cell receptor (beta chain) was sequenced within a study of T cell responses to AZD1222 COVID-19 vaccine (dated by TCRdb to about 2021). For the wider study: Because spike-specific TCR depth and breadth did not differ between the two schedules, AZD1222 recipients who got a second dose at roughly 4 weeks were pooled with those who got a second dose at roughly 12 weeks. TCR sequencing was performed for over 230 trial participants, of whom 200 to 220 were given two doses of AZD1222 and around 25 were given two doses of MenACWY control vaccine. Enrollment into the trials was organized by age into subgroups of 18-55, 56-69 and 70-plus years, and those subgroups contained roughly 150, 30 and 60 TCR-sequenced participants, respectively. On the study overall, not on this receptor specifically: After two AZD1222 doses, both the breadth and the depth of spike-specific TCRs were significantly higher than at day 0 and than in MenACWY recipients. Epitopes outside the regions mutated in the B.1.351 and B.1.1.7 variants were reportedly recognized by nearly half of the unique spike-specific TCRs. The whole spike protein was spanned by vaccine-associated CD4 TCRs, and dominant responses were seen in regions 160-218 and 743-854. The 56-69-year group was small, and its depth increase did not reach significance, likely because of low power. Conclusions about previously exposed vaccinees are limited because only six or seven AZD1222 recipients were SARS-CoV-2 seropositive at baseline. Participants were mostly white British, with more females than males. The authors suggested clonal diversity may have been underestimated. Because no day 14 peak-response samples were available, the repertoires could be characterized only after the peak T cell response.

Comments on this clone: Its recognized antigen is unknown. Within one base of it there is no much larger clone, and no base qualities were kept.

Sample time point, as interpreted from the label and publication: baseline before first vaccination. Vaccinee samples were obtained from the UK trials COV001 and COV002, which included a single-blind randomized controlled phase 2/3 trial of AZD1222 (ChAdOx1 nCoV-19) in healthy adults. Trial participant PBMC samples were collected at day 0 and day 28 after the second dose for TCRbeta chain sequencing. The V and J ends are trimmed by 5 bases and 4 bases, leaving 15 bases between them. The CDR3 holds 15 amino acids from the cysteine to the phenylalanine. Of all the DNA, just the CDR3 is kept, 45 bases in frame from base 1. From the germline V gene (reference sequence), CDR1 is LGHDT and CDR2 is YNNKEL. The CDR3 regions of human TCRbeta chains were analyzed by immunosequencing. The published analysis was carried out like this. TCRs in the repertoires were matched against a reference library of SARS-CoV-2-specific TCRs that had been generated with the MIRA antigen-specificity platform. Breadth was defined as the fraction of unique TCRs that were SARS-CoV-2-associated. Depth was defined as the fraction of total T cells that were SARS-CoV-2-associated. Using the MIRA data, every spike-specific TCR was mapped to the spike region that the TCR reacted to and assigned to either a CD4 or a CD8 class. Log10-transformed breadth and depth values were compared by one-way ANOVA with Sidak's multiple comparisons tests. Drawn from immuneACCESS, this table holds only the in-frame rearrangements with V and J called that TCRdb kept. Clones are partly lost; checked studies trace under half to an unresolved V gene and leave the rest unexplained. V and J calls plus clone size are reproduced from that table; the DNA served to infer D and trimming. This sample is represented by approximately 100,000 clones; just under 95% of them were singletons. Of the sample, around 2% is held by the ten largest clones.

The sequencing used peripheral blood, collected on day 0 of AZD1222 vaccination. This clonotype originated in an adult in good health. The V and J segments used are TRBV3-1 (or the pseudogene TRBV3-2) and TRBJ1-3, and perhaps TRBD1 as D gene, on 6 matching bases. The CDR3 protein sequence reads: CASSSGVSWGNTIYF. The sequenced DNA: TGTGCCAGCAGCTCAGGGGTTTCTTGGGGAAACACCATATATTTT.